This T cell receptor beta chain was identified during a study of cytomegalovirus exposure and HLA in healthy donors. The assay was immunoSEQ multiplex PCR, and TCRdb's table has in-frame clones only and misses some. This sample has 60,000 to 80,000 clones; roughly 80% occur once, and the top ten carry about 3%. The CDR3 totals 16 residues. CDR1 SGHRS and CDR2 YFSETQ come from the germline V gene. The V and J ends lost 4 bases and 1 base, in that order; junction bases with no gene match: 7. This clonotype was obtained from a young man in good health and CMV-seronegative. The rearrangement links TRBV5-1 to TRBJ2-2; TRBD1 matches at 7 bases. Material: PBMCs. CDR3 sequence (DNA): TGCGCCAGCAGCCTGACAGGGACAGTGAACACCGGGGAGCTGTTTTTT. This translates into CASSLTGTVNTGELFF. Variable domain in full (rest from reference TRBV5-1 and TRBJ2-2): KAGVTQTPRYLIKTRGQQVTLSCSPISGHRSVSWYQQTPGQGLQFLFEYFSETQRNKGNFPGRFSGRQFSNSRSEMNVSTLELGDSALYLCASSLTGTVNTGELFFGEGSRLTVL.